Listed below are T cell receptor beta chains from one sample, sequenced in a study of post-analysis software for immune sequencing data. TCRdb re-analysed the PCR reads in MiXCR, keeping a single row per CDR3 protein. The sample lists roughly 800,000 distinct CDR3 sequences, approximately 50% occurring once. Sample: blood. All receptors come from a girl aged 10 to 17 with multiple sclerosis. CDR3s include the opening cysteine and the closing phenylalanine or tryptophan. Each record gives: D gene, clone size, V gene, J gene, CDR3 protein, CDR3 DNA. The D gene is left open where the match is weak. Rows may omit the clone size; those that give it use once, few, many or a size class.

D: .
size: .
V: TRBV11-2
J: TRBJ1-1
CDR3: CASRLTFTSNTEAFF
DNA: TGTGCCAGCAGACTGACCTTTACCTCGAACACTGAAGCTTTCTTT

D: TRBD2
size: few
V: TRBV6-1
J: TRBJ2-1
CDR3: CASSGAGTSGSSYNEQFF
DNA: TGTGCCAGCAGTGGGGCCGGGACTAGCGGGAGTTCCTACAATGAGCAGTTCTTC

D: TRBD2
size: once
V: TRBV5-1
J: TRBJ2-7
CDR3: CASSGLTSGSYEQYF
DNA: TGCGCCAGCAGCGGACTGACTAGCGGCTCCTACGAGCAGTACTTC

D: .
size: .
V: TRBV5-8
J: TRBJ1-6
CDR3: CASSFMNSPLHF
DNA: TGTGCCAGCAGCTTTATGAATTCACCCCTCCACTTT

D: TRBD2
size: .
V: TRBV5-1
J: TRBJ2-3
CDR3: CASSQGLAGRGADTQYF
DNA: TGCGCCAGCAGCCAGGGACTAGCGGGGCGGGGAGCAGATACGCAGTATTTT

D: .
size: .
V: TRBV5-6
J: TRBJ2-7
CDR3: CASSLAGRHEQYF
DNA: TGTGCCAGCAGCTTGGCTGGGCGCCACGAGCAGTACTTC

D: TRBD1
size: .
V: TRBV5-1
J: TRBJ1-2
CDR3: CASSFEGQGSGYTF
DNA: TGCGCCAGCAGCTTTGAGGGACAGGGGAGTGGCTACACCTTC

D: .
size: few
V: TRBV7-2
J: TRBJ1-5
CDR3: CASSLGQDYQPQHF
DNA: TGTGCCAGCAGCTTGGGGCAGGATTATCAGCCCCAGCATTTT

D: .
size: once
V: TRBV29-1
J: TRBJ1-2
CDR3: CSVARTGASYGYTF
DNA: TGCAGCGTTGCTAGGACTGGGGCTTCCTATGGCTACACCTTC

D: TRBD2
size: .
V: TRBV2
J: TRBJ2-3
CDR3: CASSEPGLAGLPPSTDTQYF
DNA: TGTGCCAGCAGTGAGCCGGGACTAGCGGGCTTACCTCCTAGCACAGATACGCAGTATTTT

D: .
size: .
V: TRBV7-9
J: TRBJ2-1
CDR3: CASSLGGSESKNEQFF
DNA: TGTGCCAGCAGCTTAGGTGGTAGCGAGAGTAAGAATGAGCAGTTCTTC

D: .
size: once
V: TRBV10-3
J: TRBJ1-5
CDR3: CAISESGRGSNQPQHF
DNA: TGTGCCATCAGTGAGTCGGGCAGGGGTAGCAATCAGCCCCAGCATTTT

D: .
size: few
V: TRBV3-1
J: TRBJ1-1
CDR3: CASSLRRAEAFF
DNA: TGTGCCAGCAGCCTTAGAAGGGCTGAAGCTTTCTTT

D: TRBD1
size: .
V: TRBV5-1
J: TRBJ2-7
CDR3: CASSVVGQEIEQYF
DNA: TGCGCCAGCAGCGTCGTGGGACAGGAGATCGAGCAGTACTTC

D: .
size: .
V: TRBV2
J: TRBJ2-5
CDR3: CASRLDRQETQYF
DNA: TGTGCCAGCAGGCTTGACAGACAAGAGACCCAGTACTTC

D: .
size: .
V: TRBV29-1
J: TRBJ2-1
CDR3: CSAHLGGGEQFF
DNA: TGCAGCGCCCATTTGGGGGGCGGTGAGCAGTTCTTC

D: .
size: .
V: TRBV29-1
J: TRBJ2-6
CDR3: CSVVEGATGANVLTF
DNA: TGCAGCGTTGTGGAGGGGGCGACTGGGGCCAACGTCCTGACTTTC

D: .
size: .
V: TRBV21-1
J: TRBJ2-1
CDR3: CASNKLRASGSSYNEQFF
DNA: TGTGCCAGCAACAAACTTAGGGCGAGCGGGAGCTCCTACAATGAGCAGTTCTTC

D: .
size: .
V: TRBV5-1
J: TRBJ2-2
CDR3: CASSSGTENTGELFF
DNA: TGCGCCAGCAGCTCCGGGACTGAGAACACCGGGGAGCTGTTTTTT

D: TRBD2
size: .
V: TRBV7-3
J: TRBJ2-5
CDR3: CASSLTKALARNEQYF
DNA: TGTGCCAGCAGCTTAACAAAGGCACTAGCGCGGAATGAGCAGTACTTC

D: .
size: .
V: TRBV10-3
J: TRBJ1-1
CDR3: CAISTGENTEAFF
DNA: TGTGCCATCAGCACGGGCGAGAACACTGAAGCTTTCTTT

D: TRBD1
size: .
V: TRBV5-1
J: TRBJ2-7
CDR3: CASSYGQGSYSYEQYF
DNA: TGCGCCAGCAGCTACGGACAGGGAAGCTACTCCTACGAGCAGTACTTC